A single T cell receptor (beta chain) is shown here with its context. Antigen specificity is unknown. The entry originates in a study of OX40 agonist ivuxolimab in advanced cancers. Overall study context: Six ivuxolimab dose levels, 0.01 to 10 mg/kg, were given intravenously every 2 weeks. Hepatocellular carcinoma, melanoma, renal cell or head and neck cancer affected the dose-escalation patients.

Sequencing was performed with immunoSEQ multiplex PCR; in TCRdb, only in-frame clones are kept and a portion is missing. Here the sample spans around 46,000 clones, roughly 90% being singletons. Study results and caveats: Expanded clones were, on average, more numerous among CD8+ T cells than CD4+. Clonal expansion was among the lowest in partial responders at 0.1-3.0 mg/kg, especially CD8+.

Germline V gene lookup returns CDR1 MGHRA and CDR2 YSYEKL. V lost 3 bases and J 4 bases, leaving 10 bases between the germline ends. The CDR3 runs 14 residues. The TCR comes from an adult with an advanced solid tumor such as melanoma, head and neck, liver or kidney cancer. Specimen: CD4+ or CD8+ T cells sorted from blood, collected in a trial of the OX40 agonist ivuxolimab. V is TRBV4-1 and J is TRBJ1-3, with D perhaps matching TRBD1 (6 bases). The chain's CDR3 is CASSHRGDGNTIYF. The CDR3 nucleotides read TGCGCCAGCAGCCACAGGGGAGACGGAAACACCATATATTTT.